One and the same sample provided the 5 T cell receptor beta chains below, sequenced in a study of blood T cell repertoires in COVID-19. TCRdb's table, derived via immunoSEQ multiplex PCR, lists solely in-frame clones and lacks some. The profile shows 200,000 to 250,000 clones, 80% of them singletons. Sequenced: peripheral blood. The receptor source for this set is a woman aged 65 to 85 with acute or convalescent COVID-19.

This sequence joins TRBV6-1 and TRBJ1-5; D not certain. The CDR3 totals 14 residues. Trimming left V 6 bases short and J 1 base short, with 10 bases between. CDR1 and CDR2 from the germline V gene are MNHNS and SASEGT. The CDR3 DNA is TGTGCCAGCAGGCGGGAAAACAGCAATCAGCCCCAGCATTTT. This translates into CASRRENSNQPQHF.

The rearrangement uses TRBV4-1 and TRBJ2-1; 9 bases align to TRBD1. This CDR3 contains 14 residues. The V gene's germline CDR1 is MGHRA and CDR2 YSYEKL. V lost 3 bases to trimming and J lost 4 bases; unmatched junction nucleotides: 1. CDR3 in DNA: TGCGCCAGCAGCCAGGGACAGGGATACAATGAGCAGTTCTTC. It yields the protein CASSQGQGYNEQFF.

The V gene is TRBV30, the J gene TRBJ1-2; 7 positions match TRBD1. Per the germline V gene, CDR1 is GTSNPN and CDR2 is SVGIG (reference sequence). The CDR3 has 18 amino acids. V trimming: 6 bases; J trimming: 0 bases; junction bases outside the gene matches: 19. This CDR3 reads CACFTPLTGTIANYGYTF. In nucleotides, the CDR3 is TGTGCCTGCTTTACGCCCCTGACAGGGACCATAGCTAACTATGGCTACACCTTC. Based on the CDR3 plus reference TRBV30 and TRBJ1-2, the full variable domain is SQTIHQWPATLVQPVGSPLSLECTVEGTSNPNLYWYRQAAGRGLQLLFYSVGIGQISSEVPQNLSASRPQDRQFILSSKKLLLSDSGFYLCACFTPLTGTIANYGYTFGSGTRLTVV.

V is TRBV7-9 and J is TRBJ2-5, with 12 bases identical to TRBD2. This CDR3 spans 16 amino acids. CDR1 is SEHNR and CDR2 is FQNEAQ in the germline V gene (reference sequence). After removal of 4 bases from V and 1 base from J, the junction contained 4 bases not matched to a gene. CDR3 nucleotide sequence: TGTGCCAGCAGCTATGGACTAGCGGGGCCCCAAGAGACCCAGTACTTC. Translating it yields CASSYGLAGPQETQYF.

The chain recombines TRBV2 with TRBJ1-2; D uncertain. The CDR3 runs to 14 residues. Germline values: CDR1 SNHLY, CDR2 FYNNEI. V gave up 0 bases and J gave up 2 bases, with 7 bases separating them. Here the CDR3 DNA reads TGTGCCAGCAGTGAAGCGGCCCGAAACTATGGCTACACCTTC. Translated, it gives CASSEAARNYGYTF.